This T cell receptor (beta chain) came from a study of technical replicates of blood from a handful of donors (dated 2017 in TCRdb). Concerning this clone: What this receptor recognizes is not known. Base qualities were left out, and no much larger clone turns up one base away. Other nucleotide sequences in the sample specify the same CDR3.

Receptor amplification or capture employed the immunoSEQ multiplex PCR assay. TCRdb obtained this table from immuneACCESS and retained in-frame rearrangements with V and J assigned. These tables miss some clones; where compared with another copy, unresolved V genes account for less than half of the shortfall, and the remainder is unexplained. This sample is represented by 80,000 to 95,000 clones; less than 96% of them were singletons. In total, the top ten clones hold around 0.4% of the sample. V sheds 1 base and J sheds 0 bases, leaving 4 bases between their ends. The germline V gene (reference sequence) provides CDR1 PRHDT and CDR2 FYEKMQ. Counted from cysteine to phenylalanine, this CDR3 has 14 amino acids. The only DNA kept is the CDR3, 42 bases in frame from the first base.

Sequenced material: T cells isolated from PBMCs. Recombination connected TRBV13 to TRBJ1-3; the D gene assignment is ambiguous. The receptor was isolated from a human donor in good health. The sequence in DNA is TGTGCCAGCAGCTTAGACAGCTCTGGAAACACCATATATTTT. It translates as CASSLDSSGNTIYF.